Listed below are T cell receptor beta chains from one sample, sequenced in a study of CD8+ T cells in alopecia areata. Generated by immunoSEQ multiplex PCR, the TCRdb table keeps only in-frame clones and is missing some. The data hold more than 150,000 clones, with 55% to 70% observed a single time. Sequencing used CD4+ T cells sorted from blood, obtained at week 4, from a patient treated with tofacitinib. The receptors were gathered from a human donor with alopecia areata. CDR3s include the opening cysteine and the closing phenylalanine or tryptophan. A D gene is named only where the DNA matches it firmly. Clone size is stated in some rows and not others, as once, few, many or a class when expanded.

D	J	size	V	length	CDR3	DNA
NA	TRBJ1-2	NA	TRBV30	13	CAWSTGTNYGYTF	TGTGCCTGGAGTACAGGGACTAACTATGGCTACACCTTC
TRBD1	TRBJ2-7	once	TRBV4-3	16	CASSETGTGITYEQYF	TGCGCCAGCAGCGAGACCGGGACAGGGATAACCTACGAGCAGTACTTC
TRBD1	TRBJ2-7	NA	TRBV6-5	12	CASADRAYEQYF	TGTGCCAGCGCCGACAGGGCCTACGAGCAGTACTTC
NA	TRBJ2-3	NA	TRBV10-2	11	CASSERNTQYF	TGCGCCAGCAGTGAGCGGAATACGCAGTATTTT
TRBD1	TRBJ2-5	NA	TRBV7-9	16	CASSLPRTGEQETQYF	TGTGCCAGCAGCTTGCCCCGGACAGGGGAGCAAGAGACCCAGTACTTC
TRBD2	TRBJ2-5	NA	TRBV30	14	CAWSSGTSSWTQYF	TGTGCCTGGAGTTCCGGGACTAGCTCGTGGACCCAGTACTTC
NA	TRBJ2-7	few	TRBV11-2	16	CASSLGAGTGSYEQYF	TGTGCCAGCAGCTTAGGGGCGGGGACCGGATCCTACGAGCAGTACTTC
NA	TRBJ1-6	NA	TRBV10-3	14	CAISEVRGGSPLHF	TGTGCCATCAGTGAAGTGAGGGGAGGTTCACCCCTCCACTTT
NA	TRBJ2-7	NA	TRBV7-2	11	CASSLWYEQYF	TGTGCCAGCAGCCTATGGTACGAGCAGTACTTC
NA	TRBJ2-2	NA	TRBV7-2	14	CASSLDFNTGELFF	TGTGCCAGCAGCTTAGATTTCAACACCGGGGAGCTGTTTTTT
NA	TRBJ1-1	NA	TRBV28	12	CASSLPNTEAFF	TGTGCCAGCAGCCTACCGAACACTGAAGCTTTCTTT
NA	TRBJ1-6	NA	TRBV28	15	CASSFPSLRGSPLHF	TGTGCCAGCAGTTTCCCGTCGCTACGGGGTTCACCCCTCCACTTT
NA	TRBJ2-7	NA	TRBV6-5	14	CASSRDFSSYEQYF	TGTGCCAGCAGCCGGGACTTCAGCTCCTACGAGCAGTACTTC
TRBD2	TRBJ2-7	NA	TRBV7-2	15	CASKDGRGDSYEQYF	TGTGCCAGCAAGGACGGGCGGGGGGACTCCTACGAGCAGTACTTC
NA	TRBJ2-6	once	TRBV6-1	16	CASSEGGAPGANVLTF	TGTGCCAGCAGTGAAGGGGGGGCCCCTGGGGCCAACGTCCTGACTTTC
TRBD1	TRBJ1-1	few	TRBV4-2	15	CASSQAGQGGTEAFF	TGTGCCAGCAGCCAAGCAGGACAGGGCGGCACTGAAGCTTTCTTT
TRBD1	TRBJ1-6	NA	TRBV30	13	CAWIRGLGSPLHF	TGTGCCTGGATAAGGGGGCTCGGTTCACCCCTCCACTTT
NA	TRBJ2-5	once	TRBV29-1	13	CSVVGRGRETQYF	TGCAGCGTTGTGGGCAGGGGGAGGGAGACCCAGTACTTC
NA	TRBJ2-1	NA	TRBV29-1	14	CSVQPGVGYNEQFF	TGCAGCGTGCAACCGGGGGTTGGCTACAATGAGCAGTTCTTC
NA	TRBJ1-2	NA	TRBV30	14	CAWSYWVTNYGYTF	TGTGCCTGGAGTTACTGGGTTACTAACTATGGCTACACCTTC
NA	TRBJ2-2	NA	TRBV29-1	13	CSGDLSGTGELFF	TGCAGCGGTGACTTATCAGGGACCGGGGAGCTGTTTTTT
NA	TRBJ1-2	NA	TRBV30	15	CAWSVGGVDNYGYTF	TGTGCCTGGAGTGTTGGAGGGGTCGATAACTATGGCTACACCTTC
NA	TRBJ1-5	NA	TRBV5-4	13	CASSRGEGQPQHF	TGTGCCAGCAGCCGGGGGGAAGGGCAGCCCCAGCATTTT
TRBD2	TRBJ2-3	NA	TRBV2	15	CASRKTSGESDTQYF	TGTGCCAGCAGGAAGACTAGCGGGGAATCGGATACGCAGTATTTT
NA	TRBJ2-5	NA	TRBV30	12	CAWSVEVETQYF	TGTGCCTGGAGTGTAGAGGTGGAGACCCAGTACTTC
TRBD1	TRBJ1-1	few	TRBV28	15	CASSLRPGGNPEAFF	TGTGCCAGCAGTTTACGGCCAGGGGGCAATCCTGAAGCTTTCTTT
NA	TRBJ1-5	NA	TRBV6-1	14	CASSESGSNQPQHF	TGCGCCAGCAGTGAGTCGGGGAGCAATCAGCCCCAGCATTTT
NA	TRBJ2-4	few	TRBV4-1	15	CASSQDWGRQIIQYF	TGCGCCAGCAGCCAAGATTGGGGACGACAAATCATTCAGTACTTC
NA	TRBJ2-2	NA	TRBV27	13	CASSLKGSGELFF	TGTGCCAGCAGTTTAAAGGGATCCGGGGAGCTGTTTTTT
NA	TRBJ2-5	NA	TRBV18	15	CASSPGTGAGETQYF	TGTGCCAGCTCACCGGGTACGGGGGCCGGAGAGACCCAGTACTTC
TRBD1	TRBJ1-6	NA	TRBV30	14	CAWSSGQGHSPLHF	TGTGCCTGGAGTTCGGGACAGGGTCATTCACCCCTCCACTTT
NA	TRBJ2-5	few	TRBV7-9	13	CASVRSYQETQYF	TGTGCCAGCGTGCGCTCTTACCAAGAGACCCAGTACTTC
NA	TRBJ1-6	NA	TRBV27	14	CASTRGVIGSPLHF	TGTGCCAGCACCCGAGGGGTTATAGGATCACCCCTCCACTTT
TRBD1	TRBJ1-2	NA	TRBV30	15	CAWKGQGAESYGYTF	TGTGCCTGGAAGGGCCAGGGGGCCGAATCTTATGGCTACACCTTC
NA	TRBJ2-5	NA	TRBV21-1	15	CASSVRDSYQETQYF	TGTGCCAGCAGCGTGCGGGACTCGTACCAAGAGACCCAGTACTTC
NA	TRBJ2-1	NA	TRBV30	14	CAWSEIFSYNEQFF	TGTGCCTGGTCGGAGATTTTCTCCTACAATGAGCAGTTCTTC
NA	TRBJ2-4	NA	TRBV13	15	CASSPTQGRGNIQYF	TGTGCCAGCAGCCCTACACAGGGTAGAGGAAACATTCAGTACTTC
NA	TRBJ2-7	NA	TRBV7-2	12	CASSLTPYEQYF	TGTGCCAGCAGCCTAACGCCCTACGAGCAGTACTTC
NA	TRBJ2-3	few	TRBV7-2	15	CASSLTGRTADTQYF	TGTGCCAGCAGCTTAACAGGGAGGACCGCAGATACGCAGTATTTT
NA	TRBJ1-1	once	TRBV30	14	CAWSGGGANTEAFF	TGTGCCTGGAGCGGTGGAGGGGCGAACACTGAAGCTTTCTTT
NA	TRBJ2-2	NA	TRBV30	13	CAHSTGNTGELFF	TGTGCCCACTCGACAGGGAACACCGGGGAGCTGTTTTTT
NA	TRBJ1-2	NA	TRBV19	15	CASSMFGSANYGYTF	TGTGCCAGTAGTATGTTCGGTTCAGCTAACTATGGCTACACCTTC
TRBD1	TRBJ2-1	NA	TRBV2	13	CAGMTGSYNEQFF	TGTGCCGGCATGACAGGGTCCTACAATGAGCAGTTCTTC
TRBD1	TRBJ2-4	NA	TRBV18	17	CASSPSGTGEPRGIQYF	TGTGCCAGCTCACCCTCGGGGACAGGGGAACCAAGGGGCATTCAGTACTTC
NA	TRBJ2-3	once	TRBV29-1	14	CSVERGEVTDTQYF	TGCAGCGTTGAACGGGGAGAGGTCACAGATACGCAGTATTTT
TRBD1	TRBJ1-4	NA	TRBV30	15	CAWSRQGTTNEKLFF	TGTGCCTGGAGCCGACAGGGGACAACTAATGAAAAACTGTTTTTT
NA	TRBJ2-3	NA	TRBV5-1	14	CASSFKGSADTQYF	TGCGCCAGCAGCTTTAAAGGGTCGGCAGATACGCAGTATTTT
TRBD1	TRBJ2-7	NA	TRBV7-2	15	CASSLERDRLYEQYF	TGTGCCAGCAGCTTAGAAAGGGACAGACTTTACGAGCAGTACTTC